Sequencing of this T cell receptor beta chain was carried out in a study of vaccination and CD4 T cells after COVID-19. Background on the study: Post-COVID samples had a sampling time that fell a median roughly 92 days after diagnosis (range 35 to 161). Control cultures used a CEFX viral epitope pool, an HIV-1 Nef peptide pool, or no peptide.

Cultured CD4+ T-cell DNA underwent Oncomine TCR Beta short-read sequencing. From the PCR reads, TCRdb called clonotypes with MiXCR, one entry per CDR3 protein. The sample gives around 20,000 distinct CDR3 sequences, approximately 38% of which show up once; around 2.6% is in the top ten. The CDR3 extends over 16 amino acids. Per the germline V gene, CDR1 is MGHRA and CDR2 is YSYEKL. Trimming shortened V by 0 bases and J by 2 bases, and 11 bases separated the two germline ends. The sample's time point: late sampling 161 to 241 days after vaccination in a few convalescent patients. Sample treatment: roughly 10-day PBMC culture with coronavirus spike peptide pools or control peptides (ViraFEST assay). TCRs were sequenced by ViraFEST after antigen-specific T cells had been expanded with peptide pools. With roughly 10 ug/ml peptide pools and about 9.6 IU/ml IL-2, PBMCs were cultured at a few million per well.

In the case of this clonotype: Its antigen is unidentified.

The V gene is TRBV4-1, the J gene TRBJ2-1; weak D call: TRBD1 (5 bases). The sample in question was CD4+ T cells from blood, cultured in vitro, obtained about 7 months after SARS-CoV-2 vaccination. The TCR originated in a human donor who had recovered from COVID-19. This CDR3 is CASSQEGAPPYNEQFF. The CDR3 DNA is TGCGCCAGCAGCCAAGAAGGGGCGCCCCCCTACAATGAGCAGTTCTTC.